Sequencing of this T cell receptor beta chain was carried out in a study of CD8 T cells in Susac syndrome. The CDR3 length is 15 residues. V was shortened by 6 bases and J by 2 bases, with 16 bases between the two germline ends. Germline CDR1 and CDR2: MNHEY and SVGAGI. Reverse transcription of roughly 0.5 to 1 ug RNA used random hexamers. TCRdb used MiXCR to reprocess the immunoSEQ multiplex PCR reads, holding one entry per CDR3 protein. Of about 430,000 distinct CDR3 sequences listed, 75% to 90% are singletons. Peripheral blood CD8+ and CD4+ T cells were profiled by TCR beta sequencing. Negative isolation yielded CD4+ and CD8+ T cells, and FACS enriched TEMRA cells. This clonotype appeared once.

Sequencing input: CD8+ T cells from PBMCs. The J gene is TRBJ2-5, the V gene TRBV6-5; the D gene is possibly TRBD2 (5 bases). The TCR was taken from a human donor with multiple sclerosis. CDR3 in DNA: TGTGCCAGCAGCCCCTGGCCGGGAATGCAAGAGACCCAGTACTTC. It codes for CASSPWPGMQETQYF.